Each of the 3 T cell receptor beta chains below was sequenced from the same sample in a study of blood T cell repertoires in COVID-19. Sequenced by immunoSEQ multiplex PCR; TCRdb stores in-frame clones only, minus some. The data contain some 140,000 clones, around 80% of them singletons. Sequencing was carried out using peripheral blood. These TCRs come from a man in his 60s with acute or convalescent COVID-19.

This chain joins TRBV28 and TRBJ2-1; tentatively, D is TRBD2 (5 bases). Trimming stripped 5 bases from V and 2 bases from J, with 19 bases between. Germline V gives CDR1 MDHEN, CDR2 SYDVKM. The CDR3 length is 17 residues. The CDR3 reads CASSRTSRVPTYNEQFF. CDR3 bases: TGTGCCAGCAGTCGCACGTCGAGGGTACCTACCTACAATGAGCAGTTCTTC.

Points on this clone: This same CDR3 is encoded by further DNA sequences in the sample. The V and J genes are TRBV24-1 and TRBJ2-3; 8 nucleotides align to TRBD2. CDR1 KGHDR and CDR2 SFDVKD come from the germline V gene. The ends lost 3 bases at V and 4 bases at J; junction bases unmatched: 5. CDR3 length: 15 residues. This CDR3 is CATSDPGGRADTQYF. CDR3 DNA: TGTGCCACCAGTGATCCGGGAGGGCGCGCAGATACGCAGTATTTT.

The table lists this clone with a few counts. In the same sample, other DNA sequences code for this CDR3. This chain links TRBV24-1 with TRBJ2-3; the match to TRBD2 covers 10 bases. Losses at the gene ends were 3 bases for V and 1 base for J; bases not matched to a gene: 3. Germline V lookup: CDR1 KGHDR, CDR2 SFDVKD. CDR3 length: 16 residues. In DNA form, the CDR3 reads TGTGCCACCAGTGATCCCGGACTAGCGGGCACAGATACGCAGTATTTT. Translated, it gives CATSDPGLAGTDTQYF.